This TCR beta chain is drawn from a study of pediatric ulcerative colitis. Comment on this clone: As yet, its antigen is unknown.

Study-level points and caveats: Compared with controls, ulcerative colitis showed greater blood-rectum clone sharing.

CDR1 MNHEY and CDR2 SVGAGI come from the germline V gene. The CDR3 is 11 residues long. V dropped 7 bases and J dropped 6 bases, with 9 bases sitting between them. Only in-frame clones appear in the TCRdb table, and some are missing; sequencing was by immunoSEQ multiplex PCR. The table shows roughly 38,000 clones, with roughly 83% occurring only once. This TCR derives from a girl aged 10 to 17 with moderate ulcerative colitis. What was sequenced was blood. The rearrangement joins TRBV6-5 to TRBJ1-2; D ambiguous. CDR3: CASTEGHGYTF. DNA of the CDR3: TGTGCCAGCACCGAAGGACATGGCTACACCTTC.